A selection of T cell receptor beta chains follows, all from one sample in a study of T cells in localized non-small cell lung cancer. Using immunoSEQ multiplex PCR, the repertoire was profiled, and TCRdb retains in-frame clones only, with some absent. This sample carries tens of thousands of clones, about 88% of them seen once, and the ten largest clones take 4.2%. The material was peripheral blood, obtained before any cancer treatment. The source is a woman between 35 and 70 years old with stage I lung adenocarcinoma. CDR3s include the opening cysteine and the closing phenylalanine or tryptophan. The D gene is left open where the match is weak. The size of a clone is reported for some rows only, either as once, few or many, or as a class for expanded clones.

length | D | J | V | size | CDR3 | DNA
15 | . | TRBJ2-2 | TRBV5-1 | . | CASSLDRANTGELFF | TGCGCCAGCAGCTTAGACAGAGCGAACACCGGGGAGCTGTTTTTT
13 | TRBD1 | TRBJ1-1 | TRBV4-1 | . | CASSRQGDTEAFF | TGCGCCAGCAGCCGACAGGGGGACACTGAAGCTTTCTTT
16 | . | TRBJ1-4 | TRBV5-8 | . | CASSLAFGGRGEKLFF | TGTGCCAGCAGCTTGGCCTTTGGGGGGCGCGGTGAAAAACTGTTTTTT
15 | TRBD1 | TRBJ2-7 | TRBV7-9 | . | CASSPGQVASYEQYF | TGTGCCAGCAGCCCCGGACAGGTAGCCTCCTACGAGCAGTACTTC
11 | . | TRBJ2-5 | TRBV6-5 | . | CASKTGETQYF | TGTGCCAGCAAAACGGGAGAGACCCAGTACTTC
13 | . | TRBJ2-7 | TRBV15 | . | CATSRAPTYEQYF | TGTGCCACCAGCAGGGCCCCCACCTACGAGCAGTACTTC
14 | TRBD2 | TRBJ2-1 | TRBV4-3 | . | CASSQKRGAPREFF | TGCGCCAGCAGCCAGAAGCGGGGGGCGCCTAGGGAGTTCTTC
15 | . | TRBJ2-3 | TRBV9 | . | CASSGGTDSTYTQYF | TGTGCCAGCAGCGGTGGGACGGATAGCACATATACGCAGTATTTT
14 | TRBD1 | TRBJ1-4 | TRBV7-9 | . | CASSLGGQNEKLFF | TGTGCCAGCAGCTTAGGGGGACAGAATGAAAAACTGTTTTTT
16 | . | TRBJ1-6 | TRBV9 | once | CASSVDPGINNSPLHF | TGTGCCAGCAGCGTGGATCCCGGGATAAATAATTCACCCCTCCACTTT
16 | . | TRBJ1-2 | TRBV4-3 | . | CASSQEISTANYGYTF | TGCGCCAGCAGCCAAGAAATCTCGACGGCTAACTATGGCTACACCTTC
14 | . | TRBJ2-1 | TRBV5-6 | . | CASSFISSYNEQFF | TGTGCCAGCAGCTTTATAAGCTCCTACAATGAGCAGTTCTTC
15 | TRBD2 | TRBJ2-1 | TRBV13 | . | CASSVAGGRYNEQFF | TGTGCCAGCAGCGTAGCGGGGGGACGCTACAATGAGCAGTTCTTC
11 | . | TRBJ2-7 | TRBV5-1 | . | CASSLAYEQYF | TGCGCCAGCAGCTTGGCCTACGAGCAGTACTTC
16 | . | TRBJ1-6 | TRBV7-2 | . | CASSLRRGIGNSPLHF | TGTGCCAGCAGCTTACGCAGGGGAATTGGTAATTCACCCCTCCACTTT
15 | . | TRBJ1-2 | TRBV5-5 | . | CASSFDGGRRQGYTF | TGTGCCAGCAGCTTTGATGGGGGGCGAAGGCAAGGCTACACCTTC
15 | . | TRBJ2-7 | TRBV9 | . | CASSVGAEGVWEQYF | TGTGCCAGCAGCGTAGGGGCGGAGGGGGTCTGGGAGCAGTACTTC
13 | . | TRBJ1-1 | TRBV11-2 | . | CASSLRGATRAFF | TGTGCCAGCAGCTTAAGGGGGGCGACTCGGGCTTTCTTT
13 | . | TRBJ2-1 | TRBV13 | . | CASSPSNGIEQFF | TGTGCCAGCAGCCCCTCTAACGGGATAGAGCAGTTCTTC
12 | . | TRBJ1-2 | TRBV7-6 | few | CASSLGAHGYTF | TGTGCCAGCAGCTTAGGGGCACATGGCTACACCTTC
13 | . | TRBJ1-5 | TRBV9 | few | CASSVGSNQPQHF | TGTGCCAGCAGCGTAGGAAGCAATCAGCCCCAGCATTTT
16 | TRBD2 | TRBJ2-7 | TRBV7-8 | . | CASSFREIAGPYEQYF | TGTGCCAGCAGCTTTCGGGAAATAGCGGGGCCCTACGAGCAGTACTTC
17 | TRBD1 | TRBJ1-2 | TRBV27 | . | CASSLSRTGMTTTGYTF | TGTGCCAGCAGTTTATCCCGGACAGGGATGACAACTACGGGCTACACCTTC
14 | TRBD1 | TRBJ2-2 | TRBV11-2 | . | CASRGDRGTGELFF | TGTGCCAGCAGGGGGGACAGGGGTACCGGGGAGCTGTTTTTT
14 | . | TRBJ1-1 | TRBV7-9 | . | CASTLGFPNTEAFF | TGTGCCAGCACCCTTGGGTTCCCGAACACTGAAGCTTTCTTT
13 | . | TRBJ1-6 | TRBV6-1 | . | CASSEASTVPLHF | TGTGCCAGCAGTGAAGCATCGACAGTCCCCCTCCACTTT
13 | TRBD1 | TRBJ1-2 | TRBV2 | . | CAGEQGALNGYTF | TGTGCCGGCGAACAGGGGGCTTTAAATGGCTACACCTTC
14 | . | TRBJ2-2 | TRBV7-2 | . | CASSLVGMAGELFF | TGTGCCAGCAGCTTAGTTGGTATGGCCGGGGAGCTGTTTTTT
13 | . | TRBJ2-7 | TRBV27 | . | CASSPGLAYEQYF | TGTGCCAGCAGTCCCGGACTGGCCTACGAGCAGTACTTC
13 | . | TRBJ1-1 | TRBV27 | few | CASSLWGDTEAFF | TGTGCCAGCAGTTTATGGGGGGACACTGAAGCTTTCTTT
14 | . | TRBJ2-7 | TRBV19 | . | CASSYREIGYEQYF | TGTGCCAGTAGTTACAGGGAAATTGGCTACGAGCAGTACTTC
12 | TRBD2 | TRBJ2-1 | TRBV9 | few | CASSVRGVEQFF | TGTGCCAGCAGCGTACGGGGGGTGGAGCAGTTCTTC
14 | . | TRBJ1-5 | TRBV7-9 | . | CASSLAIGDQPQHF | TGTGCCAGCAGCTTAGCGATCGGGGATCAGCCCCAGCATTTT
13 | . | TRBJ1-5 | TRBV2 | . | CASTPESWGPQHF | TGTGCCAGCACTCCGGAGAGCTGGGGGCCCCAGCATTTT
15 | . | TRBJ2-4 | TRBV7-2 | . | CASSPREVAKNIQYF | TGTGCCAGCAGCCCCAGAGAGGTTGCCAAAAACATTCAGTACTTC
14 | . | TRBJ1-1 | TRBV7-2 | . | CASSLMNRNTEAFF | TGTGCCAGCAGCTTAATGAACAGGAACACTGAAGCTTTCTTT
14 | . | TRBJ1-5 | TRBV6-5 | . | CASSSGIVRQPQHF | TGTGCCAGCAGTTCGGGGATAGTCCGTCAGCCCCAGCATTTT
14 | . | TRBJ1-2 | TRBV27 | once | CASSLDSEGGGYTF | TGTGCCAGCAGTTTAGACAGCGAGGGGGGAGGCTACACCTTC
15 | . | TRBJ2-7 | TRBV6-5 | . | CASSYDTAETYEQYF | TGTGCCAGCAGTTATGACACCGCCGAGACCTACGAGCAGTACTTC
15 | TRBD1 | TRBJ2-3 | TRBV7-3 | . | CASSPDRGTTDTQYF | TGTGCCAGCAGCCCCGACAGGGGGACCACAGATACGCAGTATTTT
13 | . | TRBJ2-2 | TRBV9 | few | CASTKGNTGELFF | TGTGCCAGCACTAAGGGGAACACCGGGGAGCTGTTTTTT
16 | TRBD1 | TRBJ1-1 | TRBV7-9 | . | CASTPPGQGTNTEAFF | TGTGCCAGCACCCCGCCGGGACAGGGAACGAACACTGAAGCTTTCTTT
15 | . | TRBJ2-5 | TRBV7-2 | . | CASSLGWRVEETQYF | TGTGCCAGCAGCTTAGGGTGGCGGGTAGAAGAGACCCAGTACTTC
17 | TRBD1 | TRBJ2-6 | TRBV7-3 | . | CASSSQGATAGANVLTF | TGTGCCAGCAGCTCTCAGGGGGCAACGGCTGGGGCCAACGTCCTGACTTTC
16 | TRBD2 | TRBJ2-7 | TRBV7-2 | few | CASSLKLAGGLNEQYF | TGTGCCAGCAGCTTAAAACTAGCGGGGGGGCTCAACGAGCAGTACTTC
14 | . | TRBJ1-2 | TRBV27 | . | CASSPARFLYGYTF | TGTGCCAGCAGCCCCGCAAGGTTTCTTTATGGCTACACCTTC
14 | . | TRBJ1-3 | TRBV6-5 | . | CASSKTVSGNTIYF | TGTGCCAGCAGTAAAACAGTCTCTGGAAACACCATATATTTT
14 | . | TRBJ1-2 | TRBV5-6 | . | CASSAFLDSDGYTF | TGTGCCAGCAGCGCCTTTCTTGATTCGGATGGCTACACCTTC